Below are 18 T cell receptor beta chains sequenced from a single sample in a study of vaccination effects on CD4 cells after COVID-19. No cognate antigen is known for these TCRs. Antigen-specific CD4+ T cell clonotypes were called by their expansion after viral peptide-pool culture in ViraFEST. Culture proceeded for 9 to 11 days, and CD4+ T cells were then isolated. Vaccine administered to participants consisted of two doses of either BNT162b2 or mRNA-1273. Some clones are missing from TCRdb's copy, which holds only in-frame ones; the method was immunoSEQ multiplex PCR. The sample has some 35,000 clones, 70% to 85% seen once. The specimen comprised CD4+ T cells from PBMCs cultured with HCoV-NL63 spike peptides, sampled after COVID-19 vaccination. Every receptor here comes from a human donor who received a COVID-19 vaccine. Some clones in this sample may be carry-over from other donors' samples.

The gene calls are TRBV6-5 and TRBJ1-5, with D unclear. Germline V gene sequence: CDR1 MNHEY, CDR2 SVGAGI. The length of the CDR3 is 13 residues. V lost 5 bases and J 1 base, leaving 6 bases between the germline ends. The CDR3 reads CASSLGSNQPQHF. Written as DNA, the CDR3 is TGTGCCAGCAGTCTCGGCAGCAATCAGCCCCAGCATTTT.

The gene calls are TRBV4-1 and TRBJ1-6; D is undetermined. V lost 1 base to trimming and J lost 8 bases, with 15 bases between them. The CDR3 length is 16 residues. Looked up from germline, CDR1 is MGHRA and CDR2 is YSYEKL. The CDR3 spells CASSQATQPLDSPLHF. In DNA, the CDR3 is TGCGCCAGCAGCCAAGCCACACAGCCTCTAGATTCACCCCTCCACTTT.

The chain combines TRBV5-1 with TRBJ2-5; TRBD1 matches 8 bases. From germline, CDR1 is SGHRS and CDR2 YFSETQ. J gave up 4 bases and V 4 bases, and 15 bases lay outside the gene matches. The CDR3 contains 17 residues. For the CDR3, the DNA is TGCGCCAGCAGCAAGGGACCGGACAGGGTCGATCGAGAGACCCAGTACTTC. Translation gives CASSKGPDRVDRETQYF.

The chain links TRBV6-2 or TRBV6-3 to TRBJ1-6; D unresolved. The CDR3 runs to 15 residues. Per germline, CDR1 MNHEY and CDR2 SVGEGT. The V and J ends lost 3 bases and 8 bases respectively, with 14 bases between them. The CDR3 is CASSYRAFGYSPLHF. The CDR3 region has the DNA TGTGCCAGCAGTTATCGGGCCTTCGGATATTCACCCCTCCACTTT.

This chain connects TRBV5-1 to TRBJ1-2; possible D gene TRBD1, 6 bases. The CDR3 loop spans 17 amino acids. The ends were cut back, 6 bases at V and 3 bases at J, with 24 bases in the middle. From germline, CDR1 is SGHRS and CDR2 YFSETQ. This CDR3 is CASTLIGGALIHYGYTF. The CDR3 nucleotides read TGCGCCAGCACCCTCATCGGGGGGGCGCTTATTCACTATGGCTACACCTTC. Complete variable domain (other parts from reference TRBV5-1 and TRBJ1-2): KAGVTQTPRYLIKTRGQQVTLSCSPISGHRSVSWYQQTPGQGLQFLFEYFSETQRNKGNFPGRFSGRQFSNSRSEMNVSTLELGDSALYLCASTLIGGALIHYGYTFGSGTRLTVV.

V gene TRBV6-6 combines with J gene TRBJ1-5; 7 positions match TRBD1. Looked up from germline, CDR1 is MNHNY and CDR2 is SVGAGI (reference sequence). J gave up 1 base and V 7 bases, and 4 bases lay outside the gene matches. The CDR3 length is 14 residues. The CDR3 DNA is TGTGCCAGCAAAGGACAGGTCAGCAATCAGCCCCAGCATTTT. Translated: CASKGQVSNQPQHF.

This clone was recorded only once. The V call is TRBV6-5, the J call TRBJ1-1; possible D gene TRBD1, 6 bases. Trimming took off 2 bases at V and 5 bases at J, with 12 bases between the two ends. Germline values: CDR1 MNHEY, CDR2 SVGAGI. The CDR3 spans 14 residues. The CDR3 nucleotides are TGTGCCAGCAGTTACCGGGGGGGGCGAACTGAAGCTTTCTTT. Its translation: CASSYRGGRTEAFF.

The chain links TRBV2 to TRBJ2-5, with D maybe TRBD1 (6 bases). The CDR3 is made up of 15 amino acids. Trimming pared 4 bases from V and 1 base from J, leaving 13 bases between. CDR1 is SNHLY and CDR2 is FYNNEI in the germline V gene. The CDR3 DNA sequence: TGTGCCAGCAGTGGAATCACAGGGCCCCAAGAGACCCAGTACTTC. It encodes CASSGITGPQETQYF.

The chain recombines TRBV6-4 with TRBJ2-5, with D perhaps assigned TRBD1 or TRBD2 (5 bases each). Trimming removed 5 bases from V and 2 bases from J, with 15 bases in between. CDR3 length: 15 residues. Germline V gene lookup returns CDR1 MRHNA and CDR2 SNTAGT. CDR3 in DNA: TGTGCCAGCAGTAAGACTTGGGACGTTCAAGAGACCCAGTACTTC. It translates to CASSKTWDVQETQYF.

The chain employs TRBV5-6 and TRBJ1-3, with a weak D call TRBD1 (5 bases). Germline V gene sequence: CDR1 SGHDT, CDR2 YYEEEE. CDR3 length equals 15 residues. V shed 1 base and J shed 4 bases, with 12 bases lying between them. The CDR3 DNA is TGTGCCAGCAGCTTGTCAGGGTTTACGGGAAACACCATATATTTT. This translates into CASSLSGFTGNTIYF.

The gene calls are TRBV9 and TRBJ2-5, with D unresolved. Trimming stripped 0 bases from V and 2 bases from J, with 11 bases between. From germline, CDR1 is SGDLS and CDR2 YYNGEE. This CDR3 comprises 15 residues. Here the CDR3 reads CASSVEGWEQETQYF. The CDR3 region has the DNA TGTGCCAGCAGCGTAGAGGGCTGGGAACAAGAGACCCAGTACTTC.

The chain has TRBV30 and TRBJ1-1; TRBD1 is a possible D gene (5 bases). Trimming shortened V by 2 bases and J by 12 bases, and 10 bases separated the two germline ends. CDR3 length equals 10 residues. Per the germline V gene, CDR1 is GTSNPN and CDR2 is SVGIG (reference sequence). The CDR3 region is CAWSLTETFF. The CDR3, as DNA: TGTGCCTGGAGTCTGACAGAGACTTTCTTT.

J is TRBJ1-2 and V is TRBV29-1; TRBD1 might be the D (5 bases). The CDR3 covers 13 residues. Germline CDR1 is SQVTM and CDR2 is ANQGSEA. Between the trimmed V and J ends, which lost 0 bases and 7 bases, there was a span of 12 bases. The CDR3 protein is CSVEEGVRIGYTF. The CDR3 DNA sequence: TGCAGCGTTGAAGAAGGGGTCAGGATTGGCTACACCTTC.

The chain combines TRBV9 with TRBJ2-1; D perhaps matches TRBD2 (6 bases). CDR3 length equals 16 residues. V shed 3 bases and J shed 1 base, with 14 bases lying between them. Germline CDR1 SGDLS, CDR2 YYNGEE. In DNA form, the CDR3 reads TGTGCCAGCAGCGCCTTAATGCGGGGATCCTACAATGAGCAGTTCTTC. This sequence encodes CASSALMRGSYNEQFF.

The chain employs TRBV3-1 (or the pseudogene TRBV3-2) and TRBJ1-1; D is undetermined. The CDR3 has 15 amino acids. The germline gives CDR1 LGHDT, CDR2 YNNKEL (reference sequence). V was shortened by 4 bases and J by 1 base, with 13 bases between the two germline ends. This chain's CDR3 is CASSLLIIWNTEAFF. The CDR3 region has the DNA TGTGCCAGCAGCCTCTTGATCATATGGAACACTGAAGCTTTCTTT.

The chain is built from TRBV24-1 and TRBJ2-5; 8 bases fit TRBD2. Germline CDR1 is KGHDR and CDR2 is SFDVKD. There are 11 residues in the CDR3. Losses at the gene ends were 8 bases for V and 5 bases for J; bases not matched to a gene: 0. The CDR3 reads CATTSGETQYF. CDR3 DNA: TGTGCCACCACTAGCGGGGAGACCCAGTACTTC.

V is TRBV24-1 and J is TRBJ2-5; D unresolved. With 5 bases removed from V and 2 bases from J, the gap between germline ends came to 5 bases. CDR1 and CDR2 from the germline V gene are KGHDR and SFDVKD. The CDR3 contains 12 residues. The CDR3 spells CATSAGQETQYF. CDR3 sequence (DNA): TGTGCCACCAGTGCTGGTCAAGAGACCCAGTACTTC.

This clone was seen a single time. CDR3: CAWSVGAGYGYTF. The CDR3 DNA sequence: TGTGCCTGGAGTGTAGGGGCCGGCTATGGCTACACCTTC. The rearrangement links TRBV30 to TRBJ1-2; possibly TRBD1 for D (5 bases). CDR1 is GTSNPN and CDR2 is SVGIG in the germline V gene (reference sequence). The CDR3 length is 13 residues. V was shortened by 0 bases and J by 4 bases, with 9 bases between the two germline ends.